One and the same sample provided the 25 T cell receptor beta chains below, sequenced in a study of T cells after yellow fever vaccination. TCRdb recomputed calls from the 5' RACE reads with MiXCR, one row per CDR3 protein. This sample has some 400,000 distinct CDR3 sequences, with around 20% found just once. The sequencing here drew on PBMCs, taken before the yellow fever booster vaccination. Receptors were obtained from a man younger than 35 who received the YFV17D yellow fever vaccine.

This rearrangement joins TRBV6-5 to TRBJ1-4; 8 bases line up with TRBD1. CDR3 length: 13 amino acids. Losses at the gene ends were 6 bases for V and 8 bases for J; bases not matched to a gene: 5. Per germline, CDR1 MNHEY and CDR2 SVGAGI. The CDR3 protein is CASRQTGEEKLFF. In nucleotides, the CDR3 is TGTGCCAGCAGACAGACAGGGGAGGAAAAACTGTTTTTT.

The chain combines TRBV7-2 with TRBJ1-2; D is uncertain. V lost 3 bases to trimming and J lost 2 bases, with 10 bases between them. Germline V gene sequence: CDR1 SGHTA, CDR2 FQGNSA. This CDR3 has 14 amino acids. The CDR3 spells CASSLSIPNYGYTF. The CDR3 nucleotides read TGTGCCAGCAGCTTGTCAATCCCCAACTATGGCTACACCTTC.

The genes are TRBV24-1 and TRBJ2-1; D call uncertain. The CDR3 loop spans 12 amino acids. Deletions cut 4 bases from V and 6 bases from J, with 6 bases between. The germline V gene encodes CDR1 KGHDR and CDR2 SFDVKD. The CDR3 coding sequence is TGTGCCACCAGTGAGTCAAGCAATGAGCAGTTCTTC. Translated: CATSESSNEQFF.

The chain links TRBV7-9 to TRBJ2-3, with D possibly being TRBD1 (6 bases). The germline V gene has CDR1 SEHNR and CDR2 FQNEAQ (reference sequence). Trimming removed 1 base at V and 4 bases at J, with 15 bases between. CDR3 length equals 16 residues. For the CDR3, the DNA is TGTGCCAGCAGCTTAGGTCCGATGGGGGCGGCAGATACGCAGTATTTT. It codes for CASSLGPMGAADTQYF.

The J gene is TRBJ1-5, the V gene TRBV12-3 or TRBV12-4; no clear D gene. This CDR3 is 14 amino acids long. Trimming took off 6 bases at V and 6 bases at J, with 15 bases between the two ends. DNA of the CDR3: TGTGCCAGCAGCACCGGGGTGGCCCCTCAGCCCCAGCATTTT. Its protein product is CASSTGVAPQPQHF.

The sample holds many counts of this clonotype. The chain uses TRBV9 and TRBJ1-5; D is unclear. V was cut by 3 bases and J by 4 bases, with 8 bases left in between. This CDR3 has 13 amino acids. Germline CDR1 and CDR2: SGDLS and YYNGEE. The CDR3 region has the DNA TGTGCCAGCAGCGAGATTGGGAATCAGCCCCAGCATTTT. Translation gives CASSEIGNQPQHF.

The chain links TRBV18 to TRBJ1-2; D is unclear. CDR1 and CDR2 (germline): KGHSH, LQKENI. V was pared by 0 bases and J by 7 bases, with 6 bases between. This CDR3 spans 12 amino acids. In nucleotides, the CDR3 is TGTGCCAGCTCACCACCGTTGGCTGGCTACACCTTC. This translates into CASSPPLAGYTF.

This clonotype was seen a handful of times. The V gene is TRBV7-3, the J gene TRBJ2-3; the D is unclear. The germline V gene has CDR1 SGHTA and CDR2 FQGTGA. V shed 5 bases and J shed 4 bases, with 16 bases lying between them. The CDR3 runs to 15 residues. CDR3 region: CASSTSRASADTQYF. The CDR3 DNA reads as TGTGCCAGCAGCACCAGTCGGGCTAGTGCAGATACGCAGTATTTT.

This clonotype was counted only a few times. The V and J genes are TRBV28 and TRBJ2-7; D gene ambiguous. CDR1 and CDR2 (germline): MDHEN, SYDVKM. Trimming removed 5 bases at V and 3 bases at J, with 11 bases between. This CDR3 comprises 13 residues. CDR3 sequence (DNA): TGTGCCAGCAGTCCCCGTAACAGCTACGAGCAGTACGTC. Translating gives CASSPRNSYEQYV.

This clonotype appeared many times. The CDR3 reads CASSPGTGHQPQHF. The CDR3 nucleotides are TGTGCCAGCAGTCCCGGGACAGGCCATCAGCCCCAGCATTTT. The V gene is TRBV27, the J gene TRBJ1-5; TRBD1 aligns across 8 bases. The CDR3 extends over 14 amino acids. CDR1 is MNHEY and CDR2 is SMNVEV in the germline V gene (reference sequence). After removal of 5 bases from V and 5 bases from J, the junction contained 5 bases not matched to a gene.

This clonotype appeared once. The chain uses TRBV12-3 or TRBV12-4 and TRBJ1-1; no reliable D call. V lost 6 bases to trimming and J lost 4 bases, with 12 bases between them. The CDR3 runs 13 residues. CDR3 protein: CASSLYSPTEAFF. DNA for the CDR3: TGTGCCAGCAGCCTATACAGTCCCACTGAAGCTTTCTTT.

This sequence joins TRBV20-1 and TRBJ2-1; 9 bases align to TRBD2. V was clipped by 3 bases and J by 4 bases; unmatched bases: 4. The CDR3 covers 14 residues. The V gene's germline CDR1 is DFQATT and CDR2 SNEGSKA (reference sequence). DNA for the CDR3: TGCAGTGCTAGGGAGCGGGGGGTATACAATGAGCAGTTCTTC. Encoded protein: CSARERGVYNEQFF.

V is TRBV4-1 and J is TRBJ2-3, with no clear D. Germline V gives CDR1 MGHRA, CDR2 YSYEKL. With 1 base removed from V and 0 bases from J, the gap between germline ends came to 11 bases. This CDR3 spans 16 amino acids. The CDR3 loop reads CASSQGPRTSTDTQYF. DNA for the CDR3: TGCGCCAGCAGCCAAGGTCCGCGAACTAGCACAGATACGCAGTATTTT.

This clonotype came up a few times. One end of the junction varies from germline; a read error may be responsible. This rearrangement joins TRBV18 to TRBJ1-4, with TRBD1 matching 10 bases. This CDR3 is built from 18 residues. The germline CDR1 and CDR2 sequences are KGHSH and LQKENI. CDR3 nucleotides: TGTGCCAGCTCACCACGGGACAGGGGTGGCATGAGTCCTGAAAAACTGATTTTT. Translation: CASSPRDRGGMSPEKLIF.

The gene calls are TRBV3-2 and TRBJ2-7; TRBD1 is the table's D call and was not checked against the DNA. TRBV3-2 is assigned pseudogene status. The CDR3 has 18 amino acids. This CDR3 reads CASSGGDRALGRSYEQYV. CDR3 nucleotide sequence: TGTGCCAGCAGCGGGGGGGACAGGGCGCTCGGGAGGTCCTACGAGCAGTACGTC.

This clonotype showed up just a few times. This sequence joins TRBV18 and TRBJ2-2; D remains ambiguous. The V end lost 0 bases, the J end lost 4 bases, and 6 bases lay between the germline ends. CDR3 length equals 14 residues. The germline V gene has CDR1 KGHSH and CDR2 LQKENI. The CDR3 protein is CASSPPVGTGELFF. In nucleotides, the CDR3 is TGTGCCAGCTCACCACCCGTTGGCACCGGGGAGCTGTTTTTT.

The CDR3 DNA sequence: TGTGCCAGCAGTTTCTACATACAGAACACTGAAGCTTTCTTT. Residues: CASSFYIQNTEAFF. The chain employs TRBV6-2 or TRBV6-3 and TRBJ1-1; D gene unclear. Trimming took off 4 bases at V and 1 base at J, with 10 bases between the two ends. The CDR3 is 14 amino acids. Germline values: CDR1 MNHEY, CDR2 SVGEGT.

This clonotype was detected only a few times. V is TRBV20-1 and J is TRBJ2-7; possible D gene TRBD2, 6 bases. From germline, CDR1 is DFQATT and CDR2 SNEGSKA (reference sequence). V lost 4 bases to trimming and J lost 2 bases, with 12 bases between them. The CDR3 is made up of 13 amino acids. The CDR3 DNA follows: TGCAGTGCTAAAAGTAGCGGCACCTACGAGCAGTACTTC. The encoded protein is CSAKSSGTYEQYF.

At least ten counts were recorded for this clonotype. The chain uses TRBV5-5 and TRBJ1-1, with D perhaps TRBD1 (5 bases). CDR1 is SGHKS and CDR2 is YYEKEE in the germline V gene (reference sequence). Trimming stripped 3 bases from V and 4 bases from J, with 16 bases between. The CDR3 extends over 15 amino acids. The CDR3 loop reads CASSSGPPGGTEAFF. DNA for the CDR3: TGTGCCAGCAGCTCGGGACCCCCGGGGGGCACTGAAGCTTTCTTT. The variable domain in full, with the rest retrieved from reference TRBV5-5 and TRBJ1-1, is DAGVTQSPTHLIKTRGQQVTLRCSPISGHKSVSWYQQVLGQGPQFIFQYYEKEERGRGNFPDRFSARQFPNYSSELNVNALLLGDSALYLCASSSGPPGGTEAFFGQGTRLTVV.

This clonotype was counted between two and nine times. The chain uses TRBV21-1 and TRBJ2-7; the table's D call of TRBD1 was not tested on the DNA. TRBV21-1 is termed a pseudogene. The CDR3 totals 14 residues. As DNA, the CDR3 is TGTGCCAGCTACTTAGGACAGGGGGCATGGGAGCAGTACGTC. Amino acids: CASYLGQGAWEQYV.

The CDR3 DNA follows: TGTGCCAGCAGTCCCCAGGGTTTTCGTCAGCCCCAGCATTTT. Its protein is CASSPQGFRQPQHF. This chain joins TRBV27 and TRBJ1-5, with D perhaps matching TRBD1 (5 bases). This CDR3 has 14 residues. Trimming cost V 5 bases and J 6 bases, with 14 bases left between them. CDR1 is MNHEY and CDR2 is SMNVEV in the germline V gene (reference sequence).

This sequence joins TRBV18 and TRBJ2-3, with unresolved D. V lost 5 bases to trimming and J lost 4 bases, with 10 bases between them. Germline V gene lookup returns CDR1 KGHSH and CDR2 LQKENI. This CDR3 has 13 amino acids. CDR3 loop: CASSVTVADTQYF. CDR3 in DNA: TGTGCCAGCTCAGTCACGGTCGCAGATACGCAGTATTTT.

This clonotype was seen a handful of times. This chain links TRBV6-5 with TRBJ1-4; 9 bases agree with TRBD1. Looked up from germline, CDR1 is MNHEY and CDR2 is SVGAGI. This CDR3 is built from 16 residues. Trimming took 2 bases from V and 3 from J; bases not matched to a gene: 4. The CDR3 is CASSYGDRASNEKLFF. The CDR3 nucleotides read TGTGCCAGCAGTTACGGGGACAGGGCTTCTAATGAAAAACTGTTTTTT.

This clonotype was detected only a few times. The chain recombines TRBV7-2 with TRBJ2-4; D may be TRBD1 (6 bases). Germline assignment: CDR1 SGHTA and CDR2 FQGNSA. The CDR3 is 14 amino acids. Trimming cost V 1 base and J 8 bases, with 12 bases left between them. This CDR3 reads CASSLDFRGDIQYF. For the CDR3, the DNA is TGTGCCAGCAGCTTAGACTTCAGGGGAGACATTCAGTACTTC. Filled out from reference TRBV7-2 and TRBJ2-4, the complete variable domain reads GAGVSQSPSNKVTEKGKDVELRCDPISGHTALYWYRQSLGQGLEFLIYFQGNSAPDKSGLPSDRFSAERTGGSVSTLTIQRTQQEDSAVYLCASSLDFRGDIQYFGAGTRLSVL.

This clonotype was detected only a few times. This chain links TRBV7-6 with TRBJ2-5; 7 bases line up with TRBD2. The CDR3 runs to 15 residues. The J segment lost 1 base and the V segment lost 7 bases, leaving 9 bases of the junction unmatched. Germline-derived CDR1 and CDR2 are SGHVS and FNYEAQ. The chain's CDR3 is CASTPGWGGQETQYF. CDR3 nucleotides: TGTGCCAGCACCCCGGGATGGGGGGGCCAAGAGACCCAGTACTTC.